This TCR beta chain stems from a study of CD8 T cells in Susac syndrome. Trimming took 5 bases from V and 0 from J; bases not matched to a gene: 7. Germline CDR1 reads SEHNR; CDR2 reads FQNEAQ (reference sequence). The CDR3 is made up of 16 amino acids. The table lists this clonotype with a few counts. Its specificity is not known. Treatment-naive patients with stable or active relapsing-remitting disease served as multiple sclerosis controls. TEMRA cells were FACS-enriched, while CD8+ and CD4+ T cells were negatively isolated. Study-level results: The number of individuals included in the study's TCR sequencing and HLA analysis was acknowledged as relatively small.

Random hexamers were used to reverse transcribe the RNA input (about 0.5 to 1 ug). Amplification of TCR beta CDR3 spanned 54 Vbeta and 13 Jbeta via immunoSEQ multiplex PCR. TCRdb reprocessed the immunoSEQ multiplex PCR reads with MiXCR, giving one entry per CDR3 protein. This sample yields almost 450,000 distinct CDR3 sequences, of which around 83% are seen a single time; about 0.1% belongs to the top ten. The chain is built from TRBV7-9 and TRBJ2-1, with 7 positions matching TRBD2. The sequence came from a human donor with multiple sclerosis. The sample comprised CD8+ T cells from PBMCs. In nucleotides, the CDR3 is TGTGCCAGCAGCCCCGCTAGCGGAAGCTCCTACAATGAGCAGTTCTTC. This codes for CASSPASGSSYNEQFF.